These 13 T cell receptor beta chains were all obtained from the same sample, sequenced in a study of T cells in tuberculosis. After thawing and overnight rest, PBMC were stained with GMM-loaded CD1B tetramer, viability dye and anti-CD3 for sorting. The CD1B tetramers carried C32 glucose monomycolate purified from Rhodococcus equi. TCRdb's table, derived via immunoSEQ multiplex PCR, lists solely in-frame clones and lacks some. The sample records 55,000 to 60,000 clones, roughly 88% being singletons. Sequences were obtained from CD1b-GMM tetramer-negative cells sorted from PBMCs. Every receptor here comes from an adult woman with latent tuberculosis.

Here the CDR3 reads CASSPRVVTNEKLFF. The CDR3 bases are TGTGCCAGCAGTCCCCGAGTGGTAACTAATGAAAAACTGTTTTTT. The chain couples TRBV6-5 to TRBJ1-4; D not certain. Germline CDR1 is MNHEY and CDR2 is SVGAGI. Trimming removed 5 bases from V and 1 base from J, with 11 bases in between. The CDR3 is made up of 15 amino acids.

This clone was found a few times. The CDR3 sequence is CASSLQGVYEQYF. The CDR3, as DNA: TGTGCCAGCAGCCTCCAGGGGGTCTACGAGCAGTACTTC. V and J are TRBV5-4 and TRBJ2-7, with 7 positions matching TRBD1. Losses at the gene ends were 4 bases for V and 3 bases for J; bases not matched to a gene: 4. Germline CDR1 SGHNT, CDR2 YYREEE (reference sequence). This CDR3 comprises 13 residues.

J is TRBJ2-7 and V is TRBV6-1, with 8 bases lining up with TRBD1. V lost 2 bases, J lost 9 bases, and 21 bases stayed unmatched. CDR3 size: 18 residues. Germline loops: CDR1 MNHNS, CDR2 SASEGT. This CDR3 is CASSERAGRGQDSQGQYF. As DNA, the CDR3 is TGTGCCAGCAGTGAACGGGCTGGCCGGGGACAGGACAGCCAGGGGCAGTACTTC.

V and J are TRBV5-6 and TRBJ1-3; no clear D. CDR3 length: 14 amino acids. Germline CDR1 is SGHDT and CDR2 is YYEEEE. V lost 1 base, J lost 0 bases, and 5 bases lay in between. Here the CDR3 reads CASSLLPSGNTIYF. The CDR3, as DNA: TGTGCCAGCAGCTTGCTTCCCTCTGGAAACACCATATATTTT.

Concerning this clone itself: Because the CDR3 is missing its conserved closing phenylalanine or tryptophan, this is likely a read error. It is unclear where the CDR3 begins or ends on the DNA, so no DNA is shown, and the CDR3 is as TCRdb lists it. The rearrangement links TRBV21-1 to TRBJ1-1. TRBV21-1 is a pseudogene. The CDR3 extends over 9 residues, inclusive of both ends. The CDR3 loop reads CASTKVPSI.

The gene calls are TRBV5-4 and TRBJ2-7; D is ambiguous. V lost 2 bases and J lost 1, with 7 bases in between. Looked up from germline, CDR1 is SGHNT and CDR2 is YYREEE (reference sequence). This CDR3 has 13 amino acids. The CDR3 region has the DNA TGTGCCAGCAGCTTCCGAGAATCCTACGAGCAGTACTTC. It translates to CASSFRESYEQYF.

The chain couples TRBV4-2 to TRBJ2-1; D not resolved. From germline, CDR1 is LGHNA and CDR2 YNFKEQ. The ends were cut back, 3 bases at V and 6 bases at J, with 12 bases in the middle. The CDR3 has 14 amino acids. The CDR3 reads CASSHGPSPNEQFF. For the CDR3, the DNA is TGTGCCAGCAGCCATGGCCCCTCCCCCAATGAGCAGTTCTTC.

The V and J genes are TRBV6-5 and TRBJ2-7, with D tentatively TRBD2 (7 bases). Trimming took off 1 base at V and 4 bases at J, with 14 bases between the two ends. This CDR3 region has 15 residues. Per the germline V gene, CDR1 is MNHEY and CDR2 is SVGAGI. The CDR3: CASSYYRGASYEQYF. DNA of the CDR3: TGTGCCAGCAGTTACTACCGGGGGGCCTCTTACGAGCAGTACTTC.

V usage is TRBV7-2 and J usage is TRBJ2-3, with a possible D match to TRBD2 (6 bases). Trimming pared 5 bases from V and 4 bases from J, leaving 16 bases between. Per germline, CDR1 SGHTA and CDR2 FQGNSA. This CDR3 has 15 amino acids. CDR3 sequence (DNA): TGTGCCAGCAGCCACCGGGGGAGTGGGGCAGATACGCAGTATTTT. It codes for CASSHRGSGADTQYF.

V is TRBV28 and J is TRBJ2-5, with 8 nucleotides matching TRBD1. The closer fit of TRBJ2-7 to the DNA end suggests the J call may be wrong. Germline V gives CDR1 MDHEN, CDR2 SYDVKM. This CDR3 spans 13 amino acids. The CDR3 protein is CASSSGQGSEQYF. The CDR3 DNA reads as TGTGCCAGCAGTTCCGGACAGGGCAGCGAGCAGTACTTC.

The chain recombines TRBV2 with TRBJ1-4; TRBD1 agrees at 8 bases. The CDR3 consists of 13 residues. V lost 6 bases to trimming and J lost 8 bases; unmatched junction nucleotides: 5. Germline CDR1 SNHLY, CDR2 FYNNEI. The CDR3 bases are TGTGCCAGCAGCAGGGGGCCAGCAGAAAAACTGTTTTTT. Translation: CASSRGPAEKLFF.

The V gene is TRBV25-1, the J gene TRBJ2-6, with D maybe TRBD2 (5 bases). Germline CDR1 reads MGHDK; CDR2 reads SYGVNS. Trimming removed 3 bases from V and 0 bases from J, with 9 bases in between. This CDR3 region has 16 residues. This CDR3 reads CASSERVSSGANVLTF. The CDR3 bases are TGTGCCAGCAGTGAGAGGGTATCCTCTGGGGCCAACGTCCTGACTTTC.

This rearrangement joins TRBV7-9 to TRBJ1-5; a possible D gene is TRBD1 (5 bases). Germline V gives CDR1 SEHNR, CDR2 FQNEAQ (reference sequence). The V end lost 4 bases, the J end lost 5 bases, and 12 bases lay between the germline ends. There are 14 residues in the CDR3. The CDR3 spells CASSSALTDQPQHF. CDR3 nucleotide sequence: TGTGCCAGCAGCTCGGCCCTGACAGATCAGCCCCAGCATTTT.